The rows below give T cell receptor beta chains drawn from one sample of a study of lymphopenia after photon versus proton radiotherapy. Generated by immunoSEQ multiplex PCR, the TCRdb table keeps only in-frame clones and is missing some. The sample yields about 62,000 clones, about 90% seen once. The specimen was peripheral blood, collected from a patient treated with proton-based radiotherapy. These receptors were obtained from a man at least 80 years old with esophageal cancer. The CDR3 runs from the conserved cysteine through the conserved F or W. D genes are given only for firm matches. Size is stated for part of the rows, as once, few or many counts, or as a class when the clone is expanded.

J: TRBJ2-3; size: -; D: -; V: TRBV5-1; CDR3: CASSLYASTDTQYF; DNA: TGCGCCAGCAGCTTGTATGCTAGCACAGATACGCAGTATTTT
J: TRBJ2-7; size: -; D: -; V: TRBV19; CDR3: CASRGMMGNRVEQYF; DNA: TGTGCCAGTAGGGGGATGATGGGGAATCGGGTCGAGCAGTACTTC
J: TRBJ2-3; size: -; D: -; V: TRBV6-5; CDR3: CASSYEGLGTDTQYF; DNA: TGTGCCAGCAGTTACGAGGGGCTAGGCACAGATACGCAGTATTTT
J: TRBJ2-3; size: -; D: -; V: TRBV5-1; CDR3: CASSFHRDTDTQYF; DNA: TGCGCCAGCAGCTTCCACAGGGACACAGATACGCAGTATTTT
J: TRBJ2-1; size: -; D: TRBD2; V: TRBV11-2; CDR3: CASSLFSREVQFF; DNA: TGTGCCAGCAGCTTATTCTCCCGGGAGGTGCAGTTCTTC
J: TRBJ2-1; size: -; D: TRBD1; V: TRBV19; CDR3: CASNWGQGYFEQFF; DNA: TGTGCCAGTAACTGGGGACAGGGGTATTTTGAGCAGTTCTTC
J: TRBJ2-1; size: -; D: -; V: TRBV4-3; CDR3: CASSQAAFTHNEQFF; DNA: TGCGCCAGCAGCCAAGCAGCGTTTACCCACAATGAGCAGTTCTTC
J: TRBJ1-5; size: -; D: -; V: TRBV19; CDR3: CASSPVQVGNQPQHF; DNA: TGTGCCAGTAGTCCAGTACAGGTGGGCAATCAGCCCCAGCATTTT
J: TRBJ1-2; size: medium-sized; D: -; V: TRBV29-1; CDR3: CSVFFQGTPNYGYTF; DNA: TGCAGCGTCTTCTTCCAAGGGACACCTAACTATGGCTACACCTTC
J: TRBJ2-7; size: -; D: -; V: TRBV27; CDR3: CASSSLGEQYF; DNA: TGTGCCAGCAGTTCCTTAGGCGAGCAGTACTTC
J: TRBJ1-3; size: -; D: -; V: TRBV10-1; CDR3: CASSRDSSSGNTIYF; DNA: TGCGCCAGCAGCCGGGACTCCAGCTCTGGAAACACCATATATTTT
J: TRBJ1-2; size: -; D: -; V: TRBV4-2; CDR3: CASSQGDRGYTF; DNA: TGTGCCAGCAGCCAAGGGGACCGTGGCTACACCTTC
J: TRBJ2-5; size: -; D: -; V: TRBV19; CDR3: CASSPGAQETQYF; DNA: TGTGCCAGTAGTCCCGGGGCCCAAGAGACCCAGTACTTC
J: TRBJ1-1; size: -; D: -; V: TRBV7-2; CDR3: CASSLAIHNTEAFF; DNA: TGTGCCAGCAGCTTAGCAATACACAACACTGAAGCTTTCTTT
J: TRBJ2-7; size: once; D: -; V: TRBV6-6; CDR3: CASSYLAAEYF; DNA: TGTGCCAGCAGTTACCTCGCGGCGGAGTACTTC
J: TRBJ2-7; size: -; D: -; V: TRBV5-4; CDR3: CASSPGGLRYEQYF; DNA: TGTGCCAGCAGCCCTGGAGGGCTACGCTACGAGCAGTACTTC
J: TRBJ2-1; size: -; D: -; V: TRBV13; CDR3: CASSPPPMGYNEQFF; DNA: TGTGCCAGCAGCCCACCTCCTATGGGCTACAATGAGCAGTTCTTC
J: TRBJ2-1; size: -; D: -; V: TRBV6-6; CDR3: CASSPPGVNEQFF; DNA: TGTGCCAGCAGCCCCCCGGGGGTCAATGAGCAGTTCTTC
J: TRBJ1-1; size: -; D: TRBD1; V: TRBV7-8; CDR3: CASSRTGATEAFF; DNA: TGTGCCAGCAGTCGAACAGGGGCCACTGAAGCTTTCTTT
J: TRBJ2-3; size: once; D: -; V: TRBV19; CDR3: CASSPGVDTQYF; DNA: TGTGCCAGTAGTCCTGGAGTTGATACGCAGTATTTT
J: TRBJ1-1; size: -; D: -; V: TRBV5-4; CDR3: CASSPSSTEAFF; DNA: TGTGCCAGCAGCCCATCGAGCACTGAAGCTTTCTTT
J: TRBJ2-1; size: -; D: TRBD1; V: TRBV10-3; CDR3: CAIRGGQVLNEQFF; DNA: TGTGCCATCAGGGGGGGACAGGTACTCAATGAGCAGTTCTTC
J: TRBJ1-3; size: -; D: -; V: TRBV7-2; CDR3: CASSEGLSGNTIYF; DNA: TGTGCCAGCAGCGAGGGGCTCTCTGGAAACACCATATATTTT
J: TRBJ1-6; size: -; D: -; V: TRBV13; CDR3: CASSLGTSVLHF; DNA: TGTGCCAGCAGCTTAGGGACTTCGGTCCTCCACTTT
J: TRBJ1-2; size: -; D: TRBD1; V: TRBV27; CDR3: CASSLWGQDYYGYTF; DNA: TGTGCCAGCAGTTTATGGGGACAGGACTACTATGGCTACACCTTC
J: TRBJ2-5; size: -; D: -; V: TRBV7-9; CDR3: CASSLGPRTDQETQYF; DNA: TGTGCCAGCAGCTTAGGCCCTAGAACCGACCAAGAGACCCAGTACTTC
J: TRBJ2-7; size: few; D: TRBD2; V: TRBV5-1; CDR3: CASSPEIGRVHEQYF; DNA: TGCGCCAGCAGCCCAGAAATTGGGAGGGTCCACGAGCAGTACTTC
J: TRBJ2-2; size: -; D: TRBD1; V: TRBV6-4; CDR3: CASSDSGGASGELFF; DNA: TGTGCCAGCAGTGACTCAGGGGGCGCCTCCGGGGAGCTGTTTTTT
J: TRBJ2-7; size: once; D: TRBD1; V: TRBV18; CDR3: CASSPKQGLRFEQYF; DNA: TGTGCCAGCTCACCCAAACAGGGGCTCCGATTCGAGCAGTACTTC
J: TRBJ2-7; size: -; D: TRBD2; V: TRBV11-2; CDR3: CASSSTGTTYEQYF; DNA: TGTGCCAGCAGCTCTACCGGGACTACATACGAGCAGTACTTC
J: TRBJ2-5; size: -; D: -; V: TRBV4-3; CDR3: CASSQVATEQETQYF; DNA: TGCGCCAGCAGCCAAGTTGCGACGGAGCAAGAGACCCAGTACTTC
J: TRBJ2-3; size: -; D: -; V: TRBV18; CDR3: CASSRAGDPADAQYF; DNA: TGTGCCAGCTCACGGGCCGGGGACCCGGCAGATGCGCAGTATTTT
J: TRBJ1-1; size: few; D: -; V: TRBV6-1; CDR3: CASSVKVGITEAFF; DNA: TGTGCCAGCAGCGTAAAGGTGGGAATCACTGAAGCTTTCTTT
J: TRBJ1-1; size: -; D: -; V: TRBV6-1; CDR3: CASTMGQHTEAFF; DNA: TGTGCCAGCACGATGGGCCAGCACACTGAAGCTTTCTTT
J: TRBJ2-7; size: -; D: TRBD1; V: TRBV7-9; CDR3: CASSPYYRGSTYEQYF; DNA: TGTGCCAGCAGCCCTTACTACAGGGGGTCAACCTACGAGCAGTACTTC
J: TRBJ2-3; size: -; D: -; V: TRBV25-1; CDR3: CASSSRVTDTQYF; DNA: TGTGCCAGCAGTTCCCGGGTCACAGATACGCAGTATTTT
J: TRBJ2-6; size: -; D: -; V: TRBV5-5; CDR3: CASTIYGSGANVLTF; DNA: TGTGCCAGCACGATTTATGGGTCTGGGGCCAACGTCCTGACTTTC
J: TRBJ2-7; size: -; D: -; V: TRBV7-2; CDR3: CASSFRQGGTYEQYF; DNA: TGTGCCAGCAGCTTTCGCCAGGGCGGAACCTACGAGCAGTACTTC
J: TRBJ2-1; size: few; D: -; V: TRBV7-2; CDR3: CASSLIAGTQSYNEQFF; DNA: TGTGCCAGCAGCTTAATAGCTGGGACCCAGTCCTACAATGAGCAGTTCTTC
J: TRBJ2-6; size: -; D: -; V: TRBV29-1; CDR3: CSVMAGANVLTF; DNA: TGCAGCGTTATGGCTGGGGCCAACGTCCTGACTTTC
J: TRBJ2-7; size: once; D: -; V: TRBV2; CDR3: CASAAGAWGEQYF; DNA: TGTGCCAGCGCAGCAGGGGCCTGGGGCGAGCAGTACTTC
J: TRBJ2-4; size: -; D: -; V: TRBV10-3; CDR3: CAIAGPENIQYF; DNA: TGTGCCATCGCCGGGCCGGAAAACATTCAGTACTTC
J: TRBJ1-2; size: -; D: TRBD1; V: TRBV6-6; CDR3: CASSNTGTGDYGYTF; DNA: TGTGCCAGCAGTAACACCGGGACAGGGGACTATGGCTACACCTTC
J: TRBJ2-4; size: once; D: -; V: TRBV19; CDR3: CASRSPAAAKNIQYF; DNA: TGTGCCTCTAGATCGCCGGCTGCAGCCAAAAACATTCAGTACTTC
J: TRBJ2-2; size: once; D: -; V: TRBV5-1; CDR3: CASSREQVSTGELFF; DNA: TGCGCCAGCAGCCGCGAGCAGGTTTCCACCGGGGAGCTGTTTTTT
J: TRBJ1-6; size: -; D: -; V: TRBV5-1; CDR3: CASSLGVTYNSPLHF; DNA: TGCGCCAGCAGCTTGGGGGTCACCTATAATTCACCCCTCCACTTT
J: TRBJ1-2; size: -; D: TRBD1; V: TRBV9; CDR3: CASTVGDRGNYGYTF; DNA: TGTGCCAGCACCGTCGGGGACAGGGGAAACTATGGCTACACCTTC
J: TRBJ1-2; size: -; D: TRBD1; V: TRBV6-1; CDR3: CASSFGQANYGYTF; DNA: TGTGCCAGCAGTTTCGGACAGGCTAACTATGGCTACACCTTC
J: TRBJ2-3; size: -; D: TRBD2; V: TRBV6-1; CDR3: CASSDPRGGTDTQYF; DNA: TGTGCCAGCAGTGACCCGCGGGGGGGGACAGATACGCAGTATTTT
J: TRBJ2-3; size: -; D: TRBD2; V: TRBV7-9; CDR3: CASSPRTSGRWNTQYF; DNA: TGTGCCAGCAGCCCCAGGACTAGCGGTCGCTGGAATACGCAGTATTTT
J: TRBJ2-2; size: -; D: -; V: TRBV12-5; CDR3: CASAPSGGTGELFF; DNA: TGTGCTAGTGCCCCTTCCGGTGGTACCGGGGAGCTGTTTTTT
J: TRBJ2-7; size: -; D: -; V: TRBV5-1; CDR3: CASSLTQGQLYEQYF; DNA: TGCGCCAGCAGCTTGACCCAAGGACAGCTATACGAGCAGTACTTC
J: TRBJ1-3; size: few; D: -; V: TRBV5-8; CDR3: CASSRGASGNTIYF; DNA: TGTGCCAGCAGCCGCGGGGCTTCTGGAAACACCATATATTTT
J: TRBJ1-2; size: once; D: -; V: TRBV6-5; CDR3: CASSYSIGVPGYTF; DNA: TGTGCCAGCAGTTACTCGATAGGGGTTCCTGGCTACACCTTC
J: TRBJ2-1; size: once; D: -; V: TRBV11-1; CDR3: CASSLTGLNEQFF; DNA: TGTGCCAGCAGCTTAACAGGGTTGAATGAGCAGTTCTTC
J: TRBJ1-6; size: -; D: -; V: TRBV7-8; CDR3: CASSTSGGGNSPLHF; DNA: TGTGCCAGCAGCACCTCGGGGGGAGGCAATTCACCCCTCCACTTT
J: TRBJ2-1; size: -; D: -; V: TRBV2; CDR3: CASSRQSSANEQFF; DNA: TGTGCCAGCAGCCGACAGAGTTCTGCGAATGAGCAGTTCTTC
J: TRBJ2-1; size: -; D: -; V: TRBV10-3; CDR3: CAISVRNEQFF; DNA: TGTGCCATCAGTGTGAGGAATGAGCAGTTCTTC
J: TRBJ1-5; size: -; D: TRBD1; V: TRBV6-6; CDR3: CASRGGQSNQPQHF; DNA: TGTGCCAGCAGAGGGGGACAGTCTAATCAGCCCCAGCATTTT